Below, 3 T cell receptor beta chains from the same sample are listed, as sequenced in a study of blood T cell repertoires in COVID-19. Repertoires were generated with immunoSEQ multiplex PCR, while TCRdb's copy carries only in-frame clones and drops some. The sample has 100,000 to 150,000 clones; 84% are singletons. The sample comprised peripheral blood. These receptors were taken from a woman aged 60-70 years with acute or convalescent COVID-19.

CDR3 in amino acids: CAWKLSGGYTF. In nucleotides, the CDR3 is TGTGCCTGGAAGCTAAGCGGTGGCTACACCTTC. The chain combines TRBV30 with TRBJ1-2, with unresolved D. Trimming pared 4 bases from V and 7 bases from J, leaving 10 bases between. There are 11 residues in the CDR3. Looked up from germline, CDR1 is GTSNPN and CDR2 is SVGIG (reference sequence).

The chain employs TRBV7-9 and TRBJ1-2; D uncertain. The CDR3 sequence is 14 residues long. Germline loops: CDR1 SEHNR, CDR2 FQNEAQ (reference sequence). V was cut by 1 base and J by 5 bases, with 11 bases left in between. The CDR3 sequence is CASSLETPVYGYTF. CDR3 sequence (DNA): TGTGCCAGCAGCTTAGAGACACCCGTTTATGGCTACACCTTC.

The CDR3 region is CASSSQGYEQYV. In nucleotides, the CDR3 is TGTGCCAGCAGCTCACAGGGCTACGAGCAGTACGTC. The chain employs TRBV5-5 and TRBJ2-7, with D possibly being TRBD1 (6 bases). The CDR3 is 12 residues long. V was shortened by 3 bases and J by 3 bases, with 7 bases between the two germline ends. Germline CDR1 reads SGHKS; CDR2 reads YYEKEE (reference sequence).